The 27 T cell receptor beta chains listed next were all sequenced from one sample in a study of blood T cell repertoires in COVID-19. Repertoires were generated with immunoSEQ multiplex PCR, while TCRdb's copy carries only in-frame clones and drops some. Among 150,000 or so clones listed, 80% to 85% were seen once. The specimen was peripheral blood. Source of these receptors: a woman between 55 and 75 years old with acute or convalescent COVID-19.

The chain joins TRBV14 to TRBJ2-7, with D unresolved. This CDR3 spans 15 amino acids. Germline CDR1 is SGHDN and CDR2 is FVKESK. V shed 4 bases and J shed 3 bases, with 16 bases lying between them. CDR3 nucleotides: TGTGCCAGCAGCCTGGGCCCCCAGGTTGGCTACGAGCAGTACTTC. Encoded protein: CASSLGPQVGYEQYF. The full variable domain, rest sourced from reference TRBV14 and TRBJ2-7, is EAGVTQFPSHSVIEKGQTVTLRCDPISGHDNLYWYRRVMGKEIKFLLHFVKESKQDESGMPNNRFLAERTGGTYSTLKVQPAELEDSGVYFCASSLGPQVGYEQYFGPGTRLTVT.

DNA of the CDR3: TGTGCCAGCAGTTATAGCAAGAACACTGAAGCTTTCTTT. Its protein is CASSYSKNTEAFF. This rearrangement joins TRBV6-5 to TRBJ1-1; D is unclear. Germline CDR1 and CDR2: MNHEY and SVGAGI. This CDR3 region has 13 residues. V was clipped by 3 bases and J by 1 base, with 6 bases between them.

The rearrangement links TRBV6-4 to TRBJ2-1, with 14 nucleotides matching TRBD2. Germline CDR1 MRHNA, CDR2 SNTAGT. The V gene end was trimmed by 5 bases and the J gene end by 10 bases; junction bases not matched to a gene: 4. The CDR3 consists of 14 residues. CDR3 DNA sequence: TGTGCCAGCAGTCCCGGGACTAGCGGGGGCGAGCAGTTCTTC. The encoded protein is CASSPGTSGGEQFF.

This chain links TRBV18 with TRBJ1-1; TRBD1 is a possible D gene (5 bases). There are 14 residues in the CDR3. Germline assignment: CDR1 KGHSH and CDR2 LQKENI. Trimming took off 4 bases at V and 3 bases at J, with 12 bases between the two ends. CDR3 amino acids: CASSLSSGDTEAFF. DNA for the CDR3: TGTGCCAGCTCACTCAGTTCGGGGGACACTGAAGCTTTCTTT. The entire variable domain, with the rest obtained from reference TRBV18 and TRBJ1-1, is as follows: NAGVMQNPRHLVRRRGQEARLRCSPMKGHSHVYWYRQLPEEGLKFMVYLQKENIIDESGMPKERFSAEFPKEGPSILRIQQVVRGDSAAYFCASSLSSGDTEAFFGQGTRLTVV.

Worth noting for this clone: This sample also contains other DNA sequences that code for the same CDR3. This chain links TRBV5-1 with TRBJ1-5; 7 bases are shared with TRBD1. The CDR3 has 14 amino acids. Germline lookup yields CDR1 SGHRS and CDR2 YFSETQ. The V segment lost 0 bases and the J segment 6 bases; nucleotides outside the gene matches: 3. CDR3 loop: CASSLGQGGQPQHF. In nucleotides, the CDR3 is TGCGCCAGCAGCTTGGGACAGGGAGGTCAGCCCCAGCATTTT.

The genes are TRBV6-4 and TRBJ2-1, with 8 bases lining up with TRBD2. Germline CDR1 and CDR2: MRHNA and SNTAGT. V trimming: 5 bases; J trimming: 4 bases; junction bases outside the gene matches: 7. The CDR3 sequence is 15 residues long. The CDR3 region is CASSSGGEPYNEQFF. CDR3 bases: TGTGCCAGCAGTAGCGGGGGTGAACCTTACAATGAGCAGTTCTTC.

This sequence joins TRBV7-2 and TRBJ1-3; a possible D gene is TRBD1 (5 bases). The CDR3 is 14 residues long. CDR1 and CDR2 from the germline V gene are SGHTA and FQGNSA. The V end lost 5 bases, the J end lost 2 bases, and 10 bases lay between the germline ends. As DNA, the CDR3 is TGTGCCAGCAGCCCCGACAGAACTGGAAACACCATATATTTT. Translation gives CASSPDRTGNTIYF.

The chain combines TRBV29-1 with TRBJ2-2; TRBD1 agrees at 8 bases. Unmatched junction bases numbered 1, after V lost 8 bases and J lost 2 bases. This CDR3 spans 12 amino acids. From germline, CDR1 is SQVTM and CDR2 ANQGSEA. CDR3 bases: TGCAGCCCAGGGGGCAACACCGGGGAGCTGTTTTTT. It yields the protein CSPGGNTGELFF.

This chain connects TRBV11-2 to TRBJ2-1, with 7 bases matching TRBD2. The J segment lost 7 bases and the V segment lost 5 bases, leaving 14 bases of the junction unmatched. Germline loops: CDR1 SGHAT, CDR2 FQNNGV. CDR3 length: 16 residues. The CDR3 is CASSDSRLAFGNEQFF. The CDR3 DNA follows: TGTGCCAGCAGCGACTCCAGACTAGCCTTTGGGAATGAGCAGTTCTTC. The complete variable domain, with remaining parts taken from reference TRBV11-2 and TRBJ2-1, reads EAGVAQSPRYKIIEKRQSVAFWCNPISGHATLYWYQQILGQGPKLLIQFQNNGVVDDSQLPKDRFSAERLKGVDSTLKIQPAKLEDSAVYLCASSDSRLAFGNEQFFGPGTRLTVL.

This CDR3 reads CASSVAERGGYEQYF. The CDR3 nucleotides are TGTGCCAGCAGCGTAGCCGAGCGGGGGGGCTACGAGCAGTACTTC. V is TRBV9 and J is TRBJ2-7, with 10 bases identical to TRBD2. The CDR3 extends over 15 amino acids. Germline CDR1 reads SGDLS; CDR2 reads YYNGEE. Germline trimming cut 0 bases from V and 3 bases from J; bases unmatched to any gene: 3.

The J gene is TRBJ2-7, the V gene TRBV6-1, with 7 bases matching TRBD1. The CDR3 runs to 15 residues. V lost 2 bases to trimming and J lost 2 bases; unmatched junction nucleotides: 6. CDR1 MNHNS and CDR2 SASEGT come from the germline V gene. CDR3 in DNA: TGTGCCAGCAGTGAAATCGTAGGGGGCCCCTACGAGCAGTACTTC. Translation gives CASSEIVGGPYEQYF.

The chain couples TRBV9 to TRBJ2-7; 7 positions match TRBD1. J gave up 5 bases and V 3 bases, and 8 bases lay outside the gene matches. Germline V gene sequence: CDR1 SGDLS, CDR2 YYNGEE. The CDR3 length is 14 residues. The CDR3 DNA follows: TGTGCCAGCAGCGGGAAGACAGGGATGAACGAGCAGTACTTC. Protein product: CASSGKTGMNEQYF.

This chain joins TRBV9 and TRBJ1-5; a weak D match, TRBD1 (6 bases). Germline V gene data show CDR1 as SGDLS and CDR2 as YYNGEE. Trimming took 2 bases from V and 4 from J, leaving 10 bases between them. The length of the CDR3 is 14 residues. DNA of the CDR3: TGTGCCAGCAGCGTTGGGACAACGAATCAGCCCCAGCATTTT. This codes for CASSVGTTNQPQHF.

The V call is TRBV3-1 (or the pseudogene TRBV3-2), the J call TRBJ2-7; 9 bases agree with TRBD1. The germline CDR1 and CDR2 sequences are LGHDT and YNNKEL (reference sequence). The length of the CDR3 is 14 residues. Unmatched junction bases numbered 4, after V lost 5 bases and J lost 2 bases. The CDR3 sequence is CASSGDRAPYEQYF. The CDR3 bases are TGTGCCAGCAGCGGGGACAGGGCCCCCTACGAGCAGTACTTC.

This chain uses TRBV4-1 with TRBJ1-3; D is perhaps TRBD1 (5 bases). Germline assignment: CDR1 MGHRA and CDR2 YSYEKL. The V end lost 3 bases, the J end lost 4 bases, and 22 bases lay between the germline ends. This CDR3 is 18 amino acids long. This chain's CDR3 is CASSQEGATTSWGNTIYF. The DNA of the CDR3 is TGCGCCAGCAGCCAGGAAGGGGCAACCACCTCTTGGGGAAACACCATATATTTT.

The rearrangement joins TRBV5-1 to TRBJ2-5; D might be TRBD1 (6 bases). V was trimmed by 4 bases and J by 3 bases, leaving 10 bases between them. The CDR3 spans 13 residues. The germline V gene encodes CDR1 SGHRS and CDR2 YFSETQ. The CDR3 loop is CASSRDRKETQYF. The CDR3 region has the DNA TGCGCCAGCAGCAGAGACAGGAAAGAGACCCAGTACTTC.

The J gene is TRBJ2-1, the V gene TRBV28, with unresolved D. The germline gives CDR1 MDHEN, CDR2 SYDVKM. This CDR3 spans 15 amino acids. V was clipped by 3 bases and J by 5 bases, with 14 bases between them. CDR3 nucleotides: TGTGCCAGCAGTTTGGCGGCGCGCCGAGACAATGAGCAGTTCTTC. As protein: CASSLAARRDNEQFF.

The V and J genes are TRBV10-3 and TRBJ1-1, with D unclear. The CDR3 sequence is 14 residues long. With 0 bases removed from V and 6 bases from J, the gap between germline ends came to 11 bases. Germline V lookup: CDR1 ENHRY, CDR2 SYGVKD. CDR3 protein: CAISESVGSAEAFF. Written as DNA, the CDR3 is TGTGCCATCAGTGAGTCGGTGGGTAGCGCTGAAGCTTTCTTT.

This clone was picked up many times. J is TRBJ1-2 and V is TRBV7-2; D not certain. The germline V and J ends were trimmed by 4 bases and 0 bases, with 6 bases remaining between them. Germline CDR1 reads SGHTA; CDR2 reads FQGNSA. The CDR3 extends over 13 amino acids. The CDR3 sequence: CASSSQTNYGYTF. CDR3 coding DNA: TGTGCCAGCAGCTCACAGACTAACTATGGCTACACCTTC.

The chain joins TRBV3-1 (or the pseudogene TRBV3-2) to TRBJ2-3, with 8 bases that match TRBD1. CDR1 LGHDT and CDR2 YNNKEL come from the germline V gene (reference sequence). With 1 base clipped from V and 2 bases from J, the junction kept 2 bases outside the gene matches. The CDR3 is 15 residues long. This CDR3 is CASSQVDRATDTQYF. CDR3 DNA: TGTGCCAGCAGCCAAGTGGACAGGGCCACAGATACGCAGTATTTT.

The chain couples TRBV5-4 to TRBJ2-5, with 8 bases identical to TRBD1. The CDR3 contains 15 residues. Germline V gene data show CDR1 as SGHNT and CDR2 as YYREEE (reference sequence). The V gene end was trimmed by 0 bases and the J gene end by 4 bases; junction bases not matched to a gene: 5. The CDR3 coding sequence is TGTGCCAGCAGCTTGGTGGCAGGGGGCGTAGAGACCCAGTACTTC. Residues: CASSLVAGGVETQYF.

In DNA form, the CDR3 reads TGCAGCGTTGCCGAGGAAGGTGGAAACACCATATATTTT. This encodes CSVAEEGGNTIYF. The J gene is TRBJ1-3, the V gene TRBV29-1; no firm D call. The germline CDR1 and CDR2 sequences are SQVTM and ANQGSEA. The CDR3 is 13 residues long. V was trimmed by 4 bases and J by 3 bases, leaving 10 bases between them.

This clone was seen only once. The chain is built from TRBV19 and TRBJ2-6; D is perhaps TRBD1 (6 bases). V dropped 5 bases and J dropped 1 base, with 18 bases sitting between them. The CDR3 has 18 amino acids. Germline V CDR1 and CDR2: LNHDA, SQIVND (reference sequence). CDR3 DNA: TGTGCCAGTAGTGCCCTCGGGACCAGGGGTTCTGGGGCCAACGTCCTGACTTTC. Translating it yields CASSALGTRGSGANVLTF.

V is TRBV5-4 and J is TRBJ1-1; TRBD1 aligns across 9 bases. The CDR3 runs 16 residues. With V trimmed by 0 bases and J by 0 bases, 3 bases remained unmatched. Germline V gene data show CDR1 as SGHNT and CDR2 as YYREEE (reference sequence). This CDR3 is CASSLGTGGMNTEAFF. DNA of the CDR3: TGTGCCAGCAGCTTGGGTACAGGGGGCATGAACACTGAAGCTTTCTTT. Variable domain in full (rest from reference TRBV5-4 and TRBJ1-1): ETGVTQSPTHLIKTRGQQVTLRCSSQSGHNTVSWYQQALGQGPQFIFQYYREEENGRGNFPPRFSGLQFPNYSSELNVNALELDDSALYLCASSLGTGGMNTEAFFGQGTRLTVV.

The chain links TRBV10-1 to TRBJ1-1; TRBD1 matches 9 bases. Losses at the gene ends were 6 bases for V and 1 base for J; bases not matched to a gene: 12. Germline V gives CDR1 WNHNN, CDR2 SYGVQD (reference sequence). This CDR3 region has 17 residues. The CDR3 region is CASRGDRAPLSNTEAFF. CDR3 DNA: TGCGCCAGCAGAGGGGACAGGGCACCATTATCGAACACTGAAGCTTTCTTT.

This chain uses TRBV5-4 with TRBJ1-6, with D uncertain. This CDR3 spans 15 amino acids. Germline lookup yields CDR1 SGHNT and CDR2 YYREEE (reference sequence). The V end was cut by 2 bases, the J end by 8 bases, with 14 bases between. The CDR3 loop reads CASSFPPGSDSPLHF. The CDR3 bases are TGTGCCAGCAGCTTTCCACCCGGTAGTGATTCACCCCTCCACTTT.

This clone occurred once. The identical CDR3 is also encoded by other nucleotide sequences in the sample. V is TRBV18 and J is TRBJ2-7; 7 bases are a match to TRBD2. J lost 0 bases, V lost 3 bases, and 2 bases had no gene match. Germline CDR1 is KGHSH and CDR2 is LQKENI. This CDR3 contains 14 residues. In DNA, the CDR3 is TGTGCCAGCTCACCCGGGACTACCTCCTACGAGCAGTACTTC. Translation gives CASSPGTTSYEQYF.